This TCR beta chain was sequenced during a study of a mutant IDH1 vaccine in newly diagnosed glioma. Study at large: Sex distribution of treated patients was around 62% male and around 40% female; mean age was around 40 years.

In germline, CDR1 is MNHEY, CDR2 SVGAGI. Germline trimming cut 6 bases from V and 10 bases from J; bases unmatched to any gene: 8. The CDR3 is 14 residues long. Assay: immunoSEQ multiplex PCR; the TCRdb copy retains only in-frame clones and omits some. The data show about 42,000 clones, approximately 80% seen once. Concerning this clone itself: The target antigen is unknown.

The time point is: week 35, safety follow-up. Each vaccine dose was 300 ug of mutant IDH1 20-mer peptide, with topical imiquimod. The source of this sequence is a woman aged 45 to 65 with glioma. The chain couples TRBV6-5 to TRBJ1-6, with 8 positions matching TRBD1. The specimen comprised PBMCs, sampled from a glioma patient whose treatment included an IDH1 peptide vaccine. The CDR3 here is CASSQTGVRSPLHF. CDR3 DNA: TGTGCCAGCAGCCAGACAGGGGTTAGATCACCCCTCCACTTT.